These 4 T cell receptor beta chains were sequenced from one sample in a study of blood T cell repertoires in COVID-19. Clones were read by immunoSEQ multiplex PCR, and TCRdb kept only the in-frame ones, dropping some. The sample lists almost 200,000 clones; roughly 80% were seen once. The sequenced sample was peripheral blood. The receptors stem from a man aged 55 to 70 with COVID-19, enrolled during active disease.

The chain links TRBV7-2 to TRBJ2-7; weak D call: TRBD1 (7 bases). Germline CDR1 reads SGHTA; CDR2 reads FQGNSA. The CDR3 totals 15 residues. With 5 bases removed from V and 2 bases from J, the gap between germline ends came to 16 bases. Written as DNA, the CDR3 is TGTGCCAGCAGCCATGGGGCAGGGGGGCCCTACGAGCAGTACTTC. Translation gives CASSHGAGGPYEQYF.

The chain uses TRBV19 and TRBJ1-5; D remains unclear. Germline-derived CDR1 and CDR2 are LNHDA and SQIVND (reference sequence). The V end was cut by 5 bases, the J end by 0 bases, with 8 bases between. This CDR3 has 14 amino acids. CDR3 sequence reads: CASSPLGSNQPQHF. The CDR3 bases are TGTGCCAGTAGTCCCCTCGGTAGCAATCAGCCCCAGCATTTT. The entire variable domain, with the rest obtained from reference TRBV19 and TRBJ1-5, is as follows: DGGITQSPKYLFRKEGQNVTLSCEQNLNHDAMYWYRQDPGQGLRLIYYSQIVNDFQKGDIAEGYSVSREKKESFPLTVTSAQKNPTAFYLCASSPLGSNQPQHFGDGTRLSIL.

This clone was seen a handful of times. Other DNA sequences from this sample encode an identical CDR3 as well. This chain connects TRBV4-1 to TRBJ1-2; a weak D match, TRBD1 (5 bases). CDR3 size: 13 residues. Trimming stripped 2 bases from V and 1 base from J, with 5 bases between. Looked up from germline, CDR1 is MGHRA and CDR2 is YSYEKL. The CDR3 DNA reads TGCGCCAGCAGCCAACAGGGTAACTATGGCTACACCTTC. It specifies CASSQQGNYGYTF.

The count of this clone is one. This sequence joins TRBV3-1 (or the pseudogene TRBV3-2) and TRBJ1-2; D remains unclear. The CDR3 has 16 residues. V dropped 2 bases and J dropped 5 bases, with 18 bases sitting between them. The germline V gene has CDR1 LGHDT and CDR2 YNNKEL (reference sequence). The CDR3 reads CASSQTTPGRRYGYTF. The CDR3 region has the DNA TGTGCCAGCAGCCAAACCACCCCGGGTCGAAGATATGGCTACACCTTC.